Each of the 13 T cell receptor beta chains below was sequenced from the same sample in a study of shared clonotypes between healthy human individuals. TCRdb keeps only in-frame clones here, not all; method: immunoSEQ multiplex PCR. Of about 490,000 clones in the sample, 70% to 80% were seen once. Sequencing was carried out using PBMCs. The receptors derive from a woman aged 40 to 49 in good health. Some clones in this sample may be carry-over from other donors' samples.

The chain couples TRBV5-1 to TRBJ2-1; TRBD2 matches 9 bases. The germline gives CDR1 SGHRS, CDR2 YFSETQ. Trimming removed 0 bases from V and 6 bases from J; junction bases left unmatched: 4. CDR3 length: 15 amino acids. For the CDR3, the DNA is TGCGCCAGCAGCTTGGGGGCTAGCGGGGTCAATGAGCAGTTCTTC. As protein: CASSLGASGVNEQFF.

The gene calls are TRBV5-6 and TRBJ1-1; D uncertain. Trimming took off 2 bases at V and 4 bases at J, with 9 bases between the two ends. CDR3 length: 13 residues. Germline V lookup: CDR1 SGHDT, CDR2 YYEEEE. This CDR3 is CASSFGVGTEAFF. As DNA, the CDR3 is TGTGCCAGCAGCTTCGGGGTTGGCACTGAAGCTTTCTTT.

The CDR3 loop is CASSSAGTGYNEQFF. Here the CDR3 DNA reads TGCGCCAGCAGCTCCGCGGGGACAGGCTACAATGAGCAGTTCTTC. The chain uses TRBV5-1 and TRBJ2-1; TRBD1 aligns across 8 bases. J lost 3 bases, V lost 3 bases, and 5 bases had no gene match. Germline V gene sequence: CDR1 SGHRS, CDR2 YFSETQ. This CDR3 comprises 15 residues.

V usage is TRBV2 and J usage is TRBJ2-1; D is unresolved. The CDR3 contains 12 residues. Trimming removed 4 bases from V and 4 bases from J, with 5 bases in between. Germline lookup yields CDR1 SNHLY and CDR2 FYNNEI. The CDR3 nucleotides are TGTGCCAGCAGTGTCGCGTACAATGAGCAGTTCTTC. Protein sequence: CASSVAYNEQFF.

The V gene is TRBV19, the J gene TRBJ2-6; D gene unclear. V shed 3 bases and J shed 4 bases, with 4 bases lying between them. The CDR3 is made up of 13 amino acids. Germline V gives CDR1 LNHDA, CDR2 SQIVND (reference sequence). CDR3 bases: TGTGCCAGTAGTATTTGGGGGGCCAACGTCCTGACTTTC. Translation gives CASSIWGANVLTF.

The V call is TRBV11-3, the J call TRBJ2-1, with 11 bases matching TRBD2. Germline CDR1 and CDR2: SGHNT and YENEEA. With 1 base clipped from V and 9 bases from J, the junction kept 5 bases outside the gene matches. The CDR3 extends over 15 amino acids. The DNA of the CDR3 is TGTGCCAGCAGCTTAGTTAGCGGGAGGGCCGGTGAGCAGTTCTTC. It is translated as CASSLVSGRAGEQFF.

The V call is TRBV7-6, the J call TRBJ1-1; D not resolved. The CDR3 runs 15 residues. Germline V gives CDR1 SGHVS, CDR2 FNYEAQ. V was clipped by 3 bases and J by 1 base, with 12 bases between them. The CDR3 DNA reads TGTGCCAGCAGCTTTGGCGTCGGCCAGAACACTGAAGCTTTCTTT. It specifies CASSFGVGQNTEAFF.

V gene TRBV7-8 combines with J gene TRBJ2-1; D not certain. CDR3 size: 15 residues. V dropped 6 bases and J dropped 3 bases, with 15 bases sitting between them. Per germline, CDR1 SGHVS and CDR2 FQNEAQ. As DNA, the CDR3 is TGTGCCAGCAGGTCTGGAGCAGGCAACTACAATGAGCAGTTCTTC. This translates into CASRSGAGNYNEQFF.

The table lists this clone with a few counts. This rearrangement joins TRBV28 to TRBJ1-4; TRBD1 matches at 7 bases. CDR1 is MDHEN, CDR2 SYDVKM, per germline. With V trimmed by 6 bases and J by 11 bases, 3 bases remained unmatched. This CDR3 is built from 11 residues. This chain's CDR3 is CASSPRGKLFF. In nucleotides, the CDR3 is TGTGCCAGCAGCCCCAGGGGGAAACTGTTTTTT.

This clone has just one count. The chain couples TRBV5-1 to TRBJ2-5; D not certain. CDR1 and CDR2 from the germline V gene are SGHRS and YFSETQ. The V and J ends lost 2 bases and 0 bases respectively, with 5 bases between them. There are 13 residues in the CDR3. CDR3 in DNA: TGCGCCAGCAGCTTTTTGTACCAAGAGACCCAGTACTTC. Translation: CASSFLYQETQYF.

The chain is built from TRBV28 and TRBJ2-5; the D is unclear. The DNA matches TRBJ2-7 better at its end, which makes the J call doubtful. Germline values: CDR1 MDHEN, CDR2 SYDVKM. The CDR3 extends over 12 amino acids. The CDR3 DNA reads as TGTGCCAGCAGTTTGGTCAGCTACGAGCAGTACTTC. It specifies CASSLVSYEQYF.

The V call is TRBV29-1, the J call TRBJ2-5; D is perhaps TRBD2 (5 bases). V lost 5 bases and J lost 1, with 8 bases in between. This CDR3 contains 12 residues. Germline CDR1 and CDR2: SQVTM and ANQGSEA. The CDR3 sequence: CSVRGSQETQYF. DNA for the CDR3: TGCAGCGTTCGAGGGTCCCAAGAGACCCAGTACTTC.

This chain links TRBV18 with TRBJ2-7; 9 bases map to TRBD2. This CDR3 is built from 15 residues. V dropped 1 base and J dropped 5; count of bases not matched to a gene: 6. Germline V gene sequence: CDR1 KGHSH, CDR2 LQKENI. The CDR3 here is CASSPQREVSHEQYF. The DNA of the CDR3 is TGTGCCAGCTCACCACAGCGGGAGGTTTCCCACGAGCAGTACTTC.